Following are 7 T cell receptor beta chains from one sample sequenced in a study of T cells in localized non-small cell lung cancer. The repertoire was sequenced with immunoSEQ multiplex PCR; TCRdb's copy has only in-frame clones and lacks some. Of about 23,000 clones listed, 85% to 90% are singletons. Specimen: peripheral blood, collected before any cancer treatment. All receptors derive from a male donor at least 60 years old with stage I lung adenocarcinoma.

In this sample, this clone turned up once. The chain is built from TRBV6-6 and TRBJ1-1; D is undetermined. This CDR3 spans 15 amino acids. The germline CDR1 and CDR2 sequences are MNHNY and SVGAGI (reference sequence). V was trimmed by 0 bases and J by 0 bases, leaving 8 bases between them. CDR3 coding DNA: TGTGCCAGCAGTTACTCGCGTAGCGTGAACACTGAAGCTTTCTTT. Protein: CASSYSRSVNTEAFF.

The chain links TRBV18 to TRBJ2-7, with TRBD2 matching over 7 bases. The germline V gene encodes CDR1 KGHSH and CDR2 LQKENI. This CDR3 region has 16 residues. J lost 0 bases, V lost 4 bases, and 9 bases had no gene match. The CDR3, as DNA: TGTGCCAGCTCACTCAATGGGGGGAGGGCCTCCTACGAGCAGTACTTC. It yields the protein CASSLNGGRASYEQYF.

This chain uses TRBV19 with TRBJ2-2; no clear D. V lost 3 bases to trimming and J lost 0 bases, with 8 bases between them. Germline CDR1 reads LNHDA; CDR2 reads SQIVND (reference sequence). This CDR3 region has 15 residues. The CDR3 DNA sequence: TGTGCCAGTAGTATCCGGCACTCGAACACCGGGGAGCTGTTTTTT. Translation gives CASSIRHSNTGELFF.

The chain's CDR3 is CSVRWTSEETQYF. The CDR3 region has the DNA TGCAGCGTCCGCTGGACTTCCGAGGAGACCCAGTACTTC. The rearrangement joins TRBV29-1 to TRBJ2-5; tentatively, D is TRBD2 (5 bases). V lost 6 bases and J lost 5, with 16 bases in between. Looked up from germline, CDR1 is SQVTM and CDR2 is ANQGSEA. The CDR3 runs to 13 residues.

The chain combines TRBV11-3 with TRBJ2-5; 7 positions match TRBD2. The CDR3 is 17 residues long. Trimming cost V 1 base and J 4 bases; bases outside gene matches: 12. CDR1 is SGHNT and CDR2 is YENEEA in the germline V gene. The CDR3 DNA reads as TGTGCCAGCAGCTTAGGAACGGGCGGGAGCCCGGGAGAGACCCAGTACTTC. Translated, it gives CASSLGTGGSPGETQYF.

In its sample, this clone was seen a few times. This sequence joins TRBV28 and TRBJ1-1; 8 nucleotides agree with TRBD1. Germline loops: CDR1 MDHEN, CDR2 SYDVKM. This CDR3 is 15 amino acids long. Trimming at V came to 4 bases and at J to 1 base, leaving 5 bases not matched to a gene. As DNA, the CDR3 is TGTGCCAGCAGTTCATGGGGGACAGGGAACACTGAAGCTTTCTTT. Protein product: CASSSWGTGNTEAFF.

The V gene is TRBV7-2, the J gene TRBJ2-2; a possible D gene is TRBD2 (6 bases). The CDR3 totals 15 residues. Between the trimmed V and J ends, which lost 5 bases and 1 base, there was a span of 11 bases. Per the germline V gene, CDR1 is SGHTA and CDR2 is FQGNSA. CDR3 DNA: TGTGCCAGCAGCACCCATAGCGGGAACACCGGGGAGCTGTTTTTT. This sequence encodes CASSTHSGNTGELFF.